Below are 11 T cell receptor beta chains sequenced from a single sample in a study of spatial heterogeneity in lung cancer. TCRdb re-called the 5' RACE reads through MiXCR, storing one row per CDR3 protein. The sample has 4,700 or so distinct CDR3 sequences; 30% to 35% are singletons. This sample's time point: sample taken at primary tumor resection. Unsorted tumor, nontumor lung tissue or cryopreserved PBMC supplied the whole RNA. The sample consisted of PBMCs, taken at surgery. The source of these receptors is a male donor with early-stage non-small cell lung cancer.

As to this clonotype: A library made for alpha chains picked up this beta chain off target, so its size means little. The CDR3: CASSYVGQGMNEQFF. CDR3 in DNA: TGTGCCAGCAGTTACGTGGGACAGGGTATGAATGAGCAGTTCTTC. The gene calls are TRBV6-5 and TRBJ2-1; TRBD1 matches at 9 bases. The trim removed 2 bases at V and 7 bases at J, leaving 6 bases unmatched. Germline V gene lookup returns CDR1 MNHEY and CDR2 SVGAGI. The CDR3 is 15 amino acids.

On this clonotype: This beta chain came through as a stray read in a library set up for alpha chains, and its size says little. The V call is TRBV4-1, the J call TRBJ1-2, with D unclear. This CDR3 region has 13 residues. V lost 0 bases and J lost 13, with 15 bases in between. Germline CDR1 and CDR2: MGHRA and YSYEKL. The CDR3 nucleotides read TGCGCCAGCAGCCAAGATCGTGTCCCCGGTCGCACCTTC. This encodes CASSQDRVPGRTF.

Concerning this clonotype: This beta chain lies outside the target of a library built for alpha chains; its clone size means little. The chain recombines TRBV28 with TRBJ2-1; TRBD2 aligns across 8 bases. V lost 9 bases and J lost 3; bases outside the gene matches: 4. CDR1 and CDR2 (germline): MDHEN, SYDVKM. CDR3 length equals 13 residues. Here the CDR3 DNA reads TGTGCCAGTACTAGCGGATTCTACAATGAGCAGTTCTTC. It translates to CASTSGFYNEQFF.

This clonotype was counted between two and nine times. This beta chain is a stray read from a library made for alpha chains; its abundance is not meaningful. Written as DNA, the CDR3 is TGTGCCAGCATCCCACAGAGACTAGCGGCCATCCTATCCCACTACGAGCAGTACTTC. It codes for CASIPQRLAAILSHYEQYF. The chain carries TRBV2 and TRBJ2-7, with TRBD2 matching over 9 bases. The CDR3 covers 19 residues. CDR1 and CDR2 from the germline V gene are SNHLY and FYNNEI. With V trimmed by 7 bases and J by 3 bases, 22 bases remained unmatched.

This clonotype was counted a few times. This beta chain is a stray sequence in a library constructed for alpha chains; its clone size is not meaningful. The rearrangement uses TRBV11-1 and TRBJ2-4; 9 nucleotides match TRBD1. The V and J ends lost 4 bases and 2 bases, in that order; junction bases with no gene match: 6. Germline V lookup: CDR1 SGHAT, CDR2 FQDESV (reference sequence). The CDR3 is 16 amino acids. The CDR3 protein is CASSSWTGATKNIQYF. The CDR3, as DNA: TGTGCCAGCAGCTCCTGGACAGGGGCAACCAAAAACATTCAGTACTTC.

This clonotype was seen only a few times. In a library made to pick up alpha chains, this beta chain is a stray read with a size that means little. V usage is TRBV10-3 and J usage is TRBJ2-2, with 7 positions matching TRBD2. CDR1 ENHRY and CDR2 SYGVKD come from the germline V gene. CDR3 length: 14 residues. Trimming removed 6 bases from V and 2 bases from J; junction bases left unmatched: 3. For the CDR3, the DNA is TGTGCCATCAGGTCTAGCGGTAACACCGGGGAGCTGTTTTTT. Amino acids: CAIRSSGNTGELFF.

Comments on this clonotype: Being off target in a library aimed at alpha chains, this beta chain has a size of little meaning. The gene calls are TRBV7-9 and TRBJ1-2; D perhaps matches TRBD1 (6 bases). Germline V gene sequence: CDR1 SEHNR, CDR2 FQNEAQ (reference sequence). V lost 3 bases to trimming and J lost 6 bases, with 14 bases between them. The CDR3 is 14 amino acids. The CDR3: CASSFGQGTHGYTF. The DNA of the CDR3 is TGTGCCAGCAGCTTTGGGCAGGGGACCCATGGCTACACCTTC.

This clonotype has a handful of counts. As an off-target read in a library built for alpha chains, this beta chain has a frequency of little significance. V and J are TRBV28 and TRBJ2-3, with a weak D call TRBD1 (5 bases). This CDR3 is built from 15 residues. Trimming pared 5 bases from V and 0 bases from J, leaving 12 bases between. Germline values: CDR1 MDHEN, CDR2 SYDVKM. This CDR3 is CASSETDWSTDTQYF. The DNA for the CDR3 is TGTGCCAGCAGTGAGACAGACTGGAGCACAGATACGCAGTATTTT.

This clonotype is medium-sized (0.01 to 0.1%). Because the library targeted alpha chains, this beta chain is an off-target read whose size means little. The chain combines TRBV27 with TRBJ2-3; 12 bases agree with TRBD2. Germline V lookup: CDR1 MNHEY, CDR2 SMNVEV (reference sequence). The CDR3 has 17 amino acids. J lost 3 bases, V lost 3 bases, and 7 bases had no gene match. This CDR3 reads CASSLGGLAGLTDTQYF. The DNA for the CDR3 is TGTGCCAGCAGTTTGGGGGGACTAGCGGGTTTAACAGATACGCAGTATTTT.

The sample holds a few counts of this clonotype. This beta chain turned up in a library designed for alpha chains; as an off-target read, its abundance says little. The genes are TRBV7-9 and TRBJ2-7, with D maybe TRBD1 (6 bases). Germline CDR1 and CDR2: SEHNR and FQNEAQ (reference sequence). The V end was cut by 2 bases, the J end by 2 bases, with 10 bases between. The CDR3 consists of 14 residues. This chain's CDR3 is CASSLRTATYEQYF. The CDR3 nucleotides are TGTGCCAGCAGCTTACGGACAGCGACCTACGAGCAGTACTTC.

Regarding this clonotype: Found in a library prepared for alpha chains, this beta chain is an off-target read, and its abundance has little meaning. The rearrangement links TRBV7-6 to TRBJ2-7, with D unresolved. The CDR3 has 11 residues. Germline V gene lookup returns CDR1 SGHVS and CDR2 FNYEAQ. The V end lost 1 base, the J end lost 5 bases, and 3 bases lay between the germline ends. The CDR3 here is CASSLDHEQYF. The CDR3 DNA reads TGTGCCAGCAGCTTAGACCACGAGCAGTACTTC.